These 13 T cell receptor beta chains originate from one sample sequenced in a study of PD-1 blockade in classical Hodgkin lymphoma (dated by TCRdb to the early 2020s). Explained via the paper, the time point label denotes: cycle 2 day 1 (C2D1) of nivolumab. Every trial patient had relapsed after autologous stem cell transplantation, and cohorts A, B and C differed in prior brentuximab vedotin exposure. The library was generated by the immunoSEQ multiplex PCR assay. This is the immuneACCESS table as TCRdb keeps it, with only in-frame sequences that have V and J called. A part of the clones is gone; compared with another copy, unresolved V genes explain less than half, and the rest is unexplained. This sample holds approximately 150,000 clones; approximately 72% were observed only once. Of the sample, roughly a tenth is held by the ten largest clones. The sequences come from peripheral blood mononuclear cells (PBMCs), collected before the second cycle of nivolumab. These receptors all stem from a human donor with classical Hodgkin lymphoma.

J is TRBJ2-7 and V is TRBV19, with D perhaps matching TRBD2 (6 bases). Trimming removed 4 bases from V and 2 bases from J, with 15 bases in between. The CDR3 has 15 residues. Germline V gene sequence: CDR1 LNHDA, CDR2 SQIVND (reference sequence). This CDR3 is CASSTGTLGPYEQYF. The CDR3 coding sequence is TGTGCCAGTAGTACTGGGACTTTAGGACCCTACGAGCAGTACTTC.

This chain connects TRBV16 to TRBJ2-7; unclear D gene. This CDR3 has 13 amino acids. Trimming stripped 0 bases from V and 6 bases from J, with 9 bases between. The germline CDR1 and CDR2 sequences are KGHSY and FQNENV. The chain's CDR3 is CASSQSPASEQYF. CDR3 DNA sequence: TGTGCCAGCAGCCAATCCCCCGCCTCCGAGCAGTACTTC.

The rearrangement uses TRBV4-1 and TRBJ2-7; D tentatively fits TRBD1 or TRBD2 (5 bases each). Trimming shortened V by 0 bases and J by 2 bases, and 14 bases separated the two germline ends. Germline V gene lookup returns CDR1 MGHRA and CDR2 YSYEKL. The CDR3 contains 16 residues. The CDR3 DNA sequence: TGCGCCAGCAGCCAAGAGATGAGGGGCCTACCCTACGAGCAGTACTTC. It specifies CASSQEMRGLPYEQYF.

The genes are TRBV29-1 and TRBJ2-1; 8 bases map to TRBD1. The CDR3 covers 14 residues. In germline, CDR1 is SQVTM, CDR2 ANQGSEA. Trimming took 6 bases from V and 4 from J; bases not matched to a gene: 8. For the CDR3, the DNA is TGCAGCGTAGCCTGGACAGGGAGGTACAATGAGCAGTTCTTC. This encodes CSVAWTGRYNEQFF.

Points on this clone: Additional DNA sequences in this sample encode the identical CDR3. The rearrangement links TRBV7-2 to TRBJ1-5; no definite D call. Per the germline V gene, CDR1 is SGHTA and CDR2 is FQGNSA. Trimming cost V 1 base and J 4 bases, with 5 bases left between them. This CDR3 is built from 13 residues. In DNA, the CDR3 is TGTGCCAGCAGCTTAGACCCTAATCAGCCCCAGCATTTT. Protein product: CASSLDPNQPQHF.

This chain uses TRBV9 with TRBJ1-4; 7 bases fit TRBD1. Germline V lookup: CDR1 SGDLS, CDR2 YYNGEE. The CDR3 loop spans 13 amino acids. Losses at the gene ends were 3 bases for V and 8 bases for J; bases not matched to a gene: 4. CDR3 coding DNA: TGTGCCAGCAGCGGACAGGGCGGCGAAAAACTGTTTTTT. Translation: CASSGQGGEKLFF.

The rearrangement joins TRBV18 to TRBJ1-5, with no clear D. Germline V gene sequence: CDR1 KGHSH, CDR2 LQKENI. The CDR3 contains 15 residues. Trimming shortened V by 2 bases and J by 3 bases, and 11 bases separated the two germline ends. The CDR3 loop is CASSPYPGLNQPQHF. As DNA, the CDR3 is TGTGCCAGCTCACCATACCCGGGTCTCAATCAGCCCCAGCATTTT.

The chain combines TRBV19 with TRBJ2-5; D is possibly TRBD2 (6 bases). The length of the CDR3 is 13 residues. CDR1 and CDR2 from the germline V gene are LNHDA and SQIVND (reference sequence). V was clipped by 4 bases and J by 9 bases, with 15 bases between them. CDR3 in amino acids: CASSTELGDSQYF. For the CDR3, the DNA is TGTGCCAGTAGTACGGAACTAGGGGACTCCCAGTACTTC.

The V gene is TRBV4-1, the J gene TRBJ2-2; no reliable D call. The germline V gene has CDR1 MGHRA and CDR2 YSYEKL. The CDR3 totals 15 residues. Trimming took 0 bases from V and 4 from J, leaving 9 bases between them. CDR3 bases: TGCGCCAGCAGCCAAGATGGCGCATCCACCGGGGAGCTGTTTTTT. This codes for CASSQDGASTGELFF.

This clone has ten or more counts. The genes are TRBV10-3 and TRBJ1-4; TRBD1 might be the D (5 bases). Trimming removed 0 bases from V and 8 bases from J, with 13 bases in between. CDR3 size: 15 residues. Germline assignment: CDR1 ENHRY and CDR2 SYGVKD. The CDR3 loop reads CAISESRGAREKLFF. In nucleotides, the CDR3 is TGTGCCATCAGTGAGTCGCGGGGCGCGAGGGAAAAACTGTTTTTT.

This clone was picked up a small number of times. The V and J genes are TRBV18 and TRBJ1-1; D remains ambiguous. CDR1 and CDR2 from the germline V gene are KGHSH and LQKENI. The V and J ends lost 6 bases and 1 base respectively, with 6 bases between them. The CDR3 covers 12 residues. The CDR3 spells CASSPRNTEAFF. The DNA for the CDR3 is TGTGCCAGCTCGCCCAGGAACACTGAAGCTTTCTTT.

The gene calls are TRBV11-2 and TRBJ2-7; no clear D gene. The CDR3 has 16 amino acids. Germline V gene data show CDR1 as SGHAT and CDR2 as FQNNGV. V was shortened by 1 base and J by 0 bases, with 13 bases between the two germline ends. The CDR3 protein is CASSLVQLRSSYEQYF. The DNA for the CDR3 is TGTGCCAGCAGCTTAGTCCAGTTGAGGAGCTCCTACGAGCAGTACTTC.

The chain couples TRBV4-3 to TRBJ2-7; 7 nucleotides agree with TRBD1. The V and J ends lost 0 bases and 4 bases, in that order; junction bases with no gene match: 15. This CDR3 is 18 amino acids long. Germline-derived CDR1 and CDR2 are LGHNA and YSLEER. The CDR3: CASSQDVIRDRLWYEQYF. The CDR3 coding sequence is TGCGCCAGCAGCCAAGATGTGATCCGGGACAGACTCTGGTACGAGCAGTACTTC.